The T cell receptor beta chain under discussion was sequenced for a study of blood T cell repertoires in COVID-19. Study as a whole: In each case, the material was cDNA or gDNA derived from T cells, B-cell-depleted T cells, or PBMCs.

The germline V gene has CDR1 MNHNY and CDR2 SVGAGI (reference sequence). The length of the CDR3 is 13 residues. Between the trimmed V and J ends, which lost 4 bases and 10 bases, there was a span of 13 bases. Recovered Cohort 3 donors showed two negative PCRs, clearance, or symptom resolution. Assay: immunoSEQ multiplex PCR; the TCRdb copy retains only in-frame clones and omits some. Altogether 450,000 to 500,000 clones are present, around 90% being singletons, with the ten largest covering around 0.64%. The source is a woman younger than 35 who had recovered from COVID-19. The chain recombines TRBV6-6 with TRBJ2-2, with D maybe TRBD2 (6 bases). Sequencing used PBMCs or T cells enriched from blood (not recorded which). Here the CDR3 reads CASSLVASVELFF. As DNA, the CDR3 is TGTGCCAGCAGTTTAGTTGCTAGCGTGGAGCTGTTTTTT.